These 11 T cell receptor beta chains originate from one sample sequenced in a study of molecular identifiers for immune sequencing clone quantification. One entry per CDR3 protein results from TCRdb running MiXCR on the PCR reads. The profile shows 300,000 to 400,000 distinct CDR3 sequences, roughly a quarter of them singletons. The sequencing input was naive CD8+ T cells from blood, with Jurkat cell RNA spiked in. The subset here: FACS-sorted CD8+CD4-CCR7+CD45RA+ naive T cells. These receptor sequences come from a human donor in good health. Some libraries in this study had Jurkat cell RNA spiked in.

This clonotype was recorded many times. This chain connects TRBV18 to TRBJ2-5; weak D call: TRBD1 (6 bases). Germline assignment: CDR1 KGHSH and CDR2 LQKENI. Trimming removed 2 bases at V and 4 bases at J, with 17 bases between. The CDR3 has 16 residues. In DNA, the CDR3 is TGTGCCAGCTCACCAGAAGCAGGGGCCCGGGGAGAGACCCAGTACTTC. The encoded protein is CASSPEAGARGETQYF.

In this sample, this clonotype turned up many times. The V and J genes are TRBV20-1 and TRBJ2-7; D not resolved. The ends were cut back, 6 bases at V and 5 bases at J, with 17 bases in the middle. Germline V gene data show CDR1 as DFQATT and CDR2 as SNEGSKA (reference sequence). The CDR3 length is 13 residues. The DNA of the CDR3 is TGCAGTGCCACATTAGGTATTCTGAACGAGCAGTACTTC. Encoded protein: CSATLGILNEQYF.

This clonotype came up many times. The rearrangement uses TRBV4-3 and TRBJ2-3; 7 bases align to TRBD1. With 6 bases clipped from V and 0 bases from J, the junction kept 12 bases outside the gene matches. CDR3 size: 17 residues. From germline, CDR1 is LGHNA and CDR2 YSLEER. CDR3 in DNA: TGCGCCAGCAGGGAAACAGGGGCCGGACGGAGCACAGATACGCAGTATTTT. This sequence encodes CASRETGAGRSTDTQYF.

The gene calls are TRBV20-1 and TRBJ2-7, with D unclear. CDR1 DFQATT and CDR2 SNEGSKA come from the germline V gene (reference sequence). This CDR3 is built from 17 residues. Trimming removed 0 bases from V and 1 base from J, with 19 bases in between. CDR3 in amino acids: CSARDSFELASSYEQYF. CDR3 coding DNA: TGCAGTGCTAGAGATAGCTTTGAACTTGCTTCATCCTACGAGCAGTACTTC.

The chain carries TRBV13 and TRBJ1-1; D gene unclear. Deletions cut 7 bases from V and 3 bases from J, with 9 bases between. CDR1 is PRHDT and CDR2 is FYEKMQ in the germline V gene (reference sequence). The CDR3 sequence is 12 residues long. CDR3 nucleotide sequence: TGTGCCAGCACTGCCTGGGACACTGAAGCTTTCTTT. This translates into CASTAWDTEAFF.

As regards this clonotype: A much larger clone is a single base away; this may be a read error. The CDR3 loop is CVSSDGGQTVTNYGYTF. The CDR3, as DNA: TGTGTCAGCAGTGATGGTGGACAGACAGTTACTAACTATGGCTACACCTTC. The rearrangement links TRBV2 to TRBJ1-2; possible D gene TRBD1, 6 bases. Germline V CDR1 and CDR2: SNHLY, FYNNEI. This CDR3 has 17 amino acids.

This clonotype was found many times. The V gene is TRBV4-3, the J gene TRBJ2-7, with 8 bases lining up with TRBD1. This CDR3 is built from 14 residues. Germline V gene data show CDR1 as LGHNA and CDR2 as YSLEER. The V and J ends lost 1 base and 3 bases, in that order; junction bases with no gene match: 2. CDR3 residues: CASSQGGQGYEQYF. As DNA, the CDR3 is TGCGCCAGCAGCCAAGGAGGACAGGGCTACGAGCAGTACTTC.

As concerns this clonotype: The junction departs from the called germline gene at one end, perhaps through a read error. The chain carries TRBV20-1 and TRBJ2-6; D gene ambiguous. Germline V lookup: CDR1 DFQATT, CDR2 SNEGSKA (reference sequence). This CDR3 is 17 amino acids long. CDR3 bases: TGCAGTGTTAGAGTCCTAGTAATGGCTTCTGGGGCCAACGTCCTGACTTTC. Residues: CSVRVLVMASGANVLTF.

This sequence joins TRBV16 and TRBJ1-1; 9 bases are shared with TRBD1. The V and J ends lost 4 bases and 4 bases, in that order; junction bases with no gene match: 4. This CDR3 has 14 amino acids. Germline loops: CDR1 KGHSY, CDR2 FQNENV. The CDR3 region is CASSPSTGGTEAFF. CDR3 nucleotides: TGTGCCAGCAGCCCCTCGACAGGGGGCACTGAAGCTTTCTTT.

There are a few counts of this clonotype. The rearrangement joins TRBV14 to TRBJ1-1; TRBD1 matches at 10 bases. The CDR3 is made up of 13 amino acids. Germline V gene lookup returns CDR1 SGHDN and CDR2 FVKESK. The trim removed 6 bases at V and 6 bases at J, leaving 4 bases unmatched. CDR3 loop: CASRTGGASEAFF. The CDR3 nucleotides read TGTGCCAGCAGGACAGGGGGCGCTTCTGAAGCTTTCTTT.

This clonotype was seen at least ten times. V usage is TRBV5-1 and J usage is TRBJ2-7, with 7 bases fitting TRBD1. The CDR3 runs to 13 residues. Germline CDR1 reads SGHRS; CDR2 reads YFSETQ. Trimming at V came to 5 bases and at J to 6 bases, leaving 8 bases not matched to a gene. In DNA form, the CDR3 reads TGCGCCAGCAGTACAGACAGGGCAGGCGAGCAGTACTTC. As protein: CASSTDRAGEQYF.